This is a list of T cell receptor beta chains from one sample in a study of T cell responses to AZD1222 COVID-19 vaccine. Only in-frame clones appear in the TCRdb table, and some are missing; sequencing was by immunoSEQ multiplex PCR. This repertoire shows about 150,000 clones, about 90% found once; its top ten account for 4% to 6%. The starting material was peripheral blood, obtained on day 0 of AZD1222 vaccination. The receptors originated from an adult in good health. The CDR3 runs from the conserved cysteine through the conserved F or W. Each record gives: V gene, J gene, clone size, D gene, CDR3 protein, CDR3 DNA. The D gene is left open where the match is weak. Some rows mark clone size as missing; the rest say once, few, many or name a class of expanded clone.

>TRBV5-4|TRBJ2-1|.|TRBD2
CASSDAGGARNEQFF
TGTGCCAGCAGCGATGCCGGGGGGGCGCGCAATGAGCAGTTCTTC
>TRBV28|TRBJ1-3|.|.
CASSFGFPSGNTIYF
TGTGCCAGCAGTTTCGGGTTCCCGTCTGGAAACACCATATATTTT
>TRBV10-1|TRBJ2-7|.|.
CASSDYRSYEQYF
TGCGCCAGCAGTGACTACAGATCCTACGAGCAGTACTTC
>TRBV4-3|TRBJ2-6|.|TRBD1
CASSPRDRSSGANVLTF
TGCGCCAGCAGCCCCCGGGACAGGAGCTCTGGGGCCAACGTCCTGACTTTC
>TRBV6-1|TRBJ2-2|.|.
CASSEGTGELFF
TGTGCCAGCAGTGAAGGGACCGGGGAGCTGTTTTTT
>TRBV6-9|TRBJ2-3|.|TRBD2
CASSPWGGLTDTQYF
TGTGCCAGCAGTCCCTGGGGGGGTCTCACAGATACGCAGTATTTT
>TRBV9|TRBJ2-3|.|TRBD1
CASSVADRGADTQYF
TGTGCCAGCAGCGTAGCGGACAGGGGGGCAGATACGCAGTATTTT
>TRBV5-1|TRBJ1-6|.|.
CASSLGPASSYNSPLHF
TGCGCCAGCAGCTTGGGACCTGCGAGCTCCTATAATTCACCCCTCCACTTT
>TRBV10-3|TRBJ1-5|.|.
CAISERGDSNQPQHF
TGTGCCATCAGTGAAAGAGGGGACAGCAATCAGCCCCAGCATTTT
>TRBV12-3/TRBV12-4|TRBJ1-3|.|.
CASSFGQSSTIYF
TGTGCCAGCAGTTTCGGGCAGTCTAGCACCATATATTTT
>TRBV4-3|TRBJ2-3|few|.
CASSQDYGTGTDTQYF
TGCGCCAGCAGCCAAGATTACGGGACCGGCACAGATACGCAGTATTTT
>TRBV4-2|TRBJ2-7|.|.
CASSQGPNSEQYF
TGTGCCAGCAGCCAAGGACCCAATTCCGAGCAGTACTTC
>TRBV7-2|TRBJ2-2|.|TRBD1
CASSPRTGTNTGELFF
TGTGCCAGCAGCCCTAGGACAGGGACTAACACCGGGGAGCTGTTTTTT